This T cell receptor (beta chain) emerged from a study of blood T cell repertoires in COVID-19. Study in general: PBMCs, B-cell-depleted T cells, or T cells provided the cDNA or gDNA that made up the material.

The CDR3 runs to 21 residues. The V and J ends lost 2 bases and 8 bases respectively, with 36 bases between them. Germline V gene sequence: CDR1 SNHLY, CDR2 FYNNEI. TCRdb's table, derived via immunoSEQ multiplex PCR, lists solely in-frame clones and lacks some. The sample shows 150,000 to 200,000 clones, roughly 80% of them seen only once. The rearrangement uses TRBV2 and TRBJ1-2; maybe TRBD1 (5 bases). The sequence came from a man between 65 and 80 years old with acute or convalescent COVID-19. Specimen: peripheral blood. Here the CDR3 reads CASSETGLIATTPSITGGYTF. The CDR3 DNA reads as TGTGCCAGCAGTGAAACGGGACTGATTGCGACCACCCCCTCTATCACCGGGGGCTACACCTTC.